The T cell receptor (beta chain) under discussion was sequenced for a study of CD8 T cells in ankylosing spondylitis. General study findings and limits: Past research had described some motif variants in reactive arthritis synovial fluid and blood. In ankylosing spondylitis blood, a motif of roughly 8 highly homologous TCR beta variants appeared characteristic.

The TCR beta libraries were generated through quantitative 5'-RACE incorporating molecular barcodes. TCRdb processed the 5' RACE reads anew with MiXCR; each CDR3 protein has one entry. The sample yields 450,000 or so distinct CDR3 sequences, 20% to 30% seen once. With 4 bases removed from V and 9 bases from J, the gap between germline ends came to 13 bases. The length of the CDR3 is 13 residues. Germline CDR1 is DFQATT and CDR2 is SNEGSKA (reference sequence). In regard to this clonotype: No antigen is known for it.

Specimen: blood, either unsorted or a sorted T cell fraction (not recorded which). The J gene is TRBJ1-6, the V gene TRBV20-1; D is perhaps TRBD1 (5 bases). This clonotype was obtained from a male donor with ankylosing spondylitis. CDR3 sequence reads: CSAIAWGVSPLHF. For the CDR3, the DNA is TGCAGTGCTATTGCATGGGGGGTTTCACCCCTCCACTTT.